The source of this T cell receptor (beta chain) is a study of response to subunit inactivated influenza vaccine. TCRdb re-called the RT-PCR reads through MiXCR, storing one row per CDR3 protein. The sample includes roughly 570,000 distinct CDR3 sequences, 12% to 15% of them seen just once. The sequences come from PBMCs from blood, collected less than 13 days after vaccination. This sequence was found in a man aged 45 to 65 who received an inactivated influenza vaccine.

As DNA, the CDR3 is TGCGCCAGCAGTCCTTACTACGGACTAGCGGGAGGGCCCAGTGAGCAGTTCTTC. Translation gives CASSPYYGLAGGPSEQFF. The chain joins TRBV4-3 to TRBJ2-1; 15 bases line up with TRBD2. This CDR3 is built from 18 residues. Germline values: CDR1 LGHNA, CDR2 YSLEER. V lost 6 bases to trimming and J lost 9 bases; unmatched junction nucleotides: 15.